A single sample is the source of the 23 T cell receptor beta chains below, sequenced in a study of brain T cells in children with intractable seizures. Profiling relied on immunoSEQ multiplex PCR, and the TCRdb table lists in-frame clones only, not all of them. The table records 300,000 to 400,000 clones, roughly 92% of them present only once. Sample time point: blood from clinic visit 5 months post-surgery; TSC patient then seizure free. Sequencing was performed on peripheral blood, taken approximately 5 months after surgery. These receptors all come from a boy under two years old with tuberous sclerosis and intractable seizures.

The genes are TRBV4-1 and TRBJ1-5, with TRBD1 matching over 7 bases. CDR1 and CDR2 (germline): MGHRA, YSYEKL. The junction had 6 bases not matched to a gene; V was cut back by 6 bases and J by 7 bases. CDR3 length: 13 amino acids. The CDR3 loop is CASSGQGGQPQHF. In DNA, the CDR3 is TGCGCCAGCAGTGGGCAGGGGGGACAGCCCCAGCATTTT.

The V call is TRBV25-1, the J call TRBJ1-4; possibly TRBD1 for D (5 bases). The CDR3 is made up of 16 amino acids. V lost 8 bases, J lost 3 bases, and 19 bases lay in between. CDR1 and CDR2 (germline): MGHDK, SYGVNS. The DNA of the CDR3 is TGTGCCAGCGGTATAGGGACTCAGGGAGCTAATGAAAAACTGTTTTTT. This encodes CASGIGTQGANEKLFF. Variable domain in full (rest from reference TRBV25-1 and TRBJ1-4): EADIYQTPRYLVIGTGKKITLECSQTMGHDKMYWYQQDPGMELHLIHYSYGVNSTEKGDLSSESTVSRIRTEHFPLTLESARPSHTSQYLCASGIGTQGANEKLFFGSGTQLSVL.

The CDR3 DNA reads TGTGCCACCCGCGCGGCGGCAGGGGGCATCTATGGCTACACCTTC. It specifies CATRAAAGGIYGYTF. V is TRBV6-5 and J is TRBJ1-2, with TRBD1 matching over 8 bases. The V gene end was trimmed by 10 bases and the J gene end by 4 bases; junction bases not matched to a gene: 14. In germline, CDR1 is MNHEY, CDR2 SVGAGI. CDR3 length equals 15 residues.

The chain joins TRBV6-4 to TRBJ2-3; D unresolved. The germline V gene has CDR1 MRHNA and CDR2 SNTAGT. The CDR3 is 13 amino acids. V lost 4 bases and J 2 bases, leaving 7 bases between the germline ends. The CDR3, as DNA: TGTGCCAGCAGTGTGGGATCCACAGATACGCAGTATTTT. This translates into CASSVGSTDTQYF.

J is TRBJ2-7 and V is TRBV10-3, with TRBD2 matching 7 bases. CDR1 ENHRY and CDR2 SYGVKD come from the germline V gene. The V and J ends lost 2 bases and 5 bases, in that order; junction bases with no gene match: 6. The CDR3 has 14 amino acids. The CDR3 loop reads CAISEDTGGDEQYF. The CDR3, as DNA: TGTGCCATCAGTGAGGACACGGGGGGAGACGAGCAGTACTTC.

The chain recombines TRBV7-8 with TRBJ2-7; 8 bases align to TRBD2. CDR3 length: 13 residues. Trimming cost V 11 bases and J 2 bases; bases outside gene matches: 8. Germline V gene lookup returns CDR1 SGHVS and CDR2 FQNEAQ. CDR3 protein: CASSGGRTYEQYF. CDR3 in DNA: TGTGCCTCTTCGGGCGGGAGGACCTACGAGCAGTACTTC.

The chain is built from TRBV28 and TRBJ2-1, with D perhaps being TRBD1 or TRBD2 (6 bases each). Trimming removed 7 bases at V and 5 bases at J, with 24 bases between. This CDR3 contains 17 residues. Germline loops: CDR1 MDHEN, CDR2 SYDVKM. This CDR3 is CASTSSNGGAGNNEQFF. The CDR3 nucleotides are TGTGCCAGCACGAGCTCGAACGGGGGCGCGGGGAACAATGAGCAGTTCTTC.

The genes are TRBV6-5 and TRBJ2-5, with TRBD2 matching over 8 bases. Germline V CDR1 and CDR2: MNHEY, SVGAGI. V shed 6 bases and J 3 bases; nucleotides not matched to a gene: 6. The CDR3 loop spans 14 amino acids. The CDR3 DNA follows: TGTGCCAGCAGATGGGGGCGGGGGGAAGAGACCCAGTACTTC. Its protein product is CASRWGRGEETQYF.

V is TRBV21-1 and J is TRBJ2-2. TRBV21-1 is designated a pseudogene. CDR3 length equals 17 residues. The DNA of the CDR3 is TGTGCCAGCAGCGACCGGCCCGGCAGGGAGTACACCGGGGAGCTGTTTTTT. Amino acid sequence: CASSDRPGREYTGELFF.

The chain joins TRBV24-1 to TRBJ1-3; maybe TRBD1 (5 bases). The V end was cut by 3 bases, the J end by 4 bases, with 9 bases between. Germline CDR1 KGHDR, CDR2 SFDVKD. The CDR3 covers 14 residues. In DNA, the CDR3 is TGTGCCACCAGTGATACAGGAGGGGGAAACACCATATATTTT. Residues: CATSDTGGGNTIYF.

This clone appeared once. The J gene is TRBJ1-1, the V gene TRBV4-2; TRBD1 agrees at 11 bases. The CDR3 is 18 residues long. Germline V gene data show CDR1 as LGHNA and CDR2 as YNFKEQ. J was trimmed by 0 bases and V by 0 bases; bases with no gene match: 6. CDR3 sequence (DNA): TGTGCCAGCAGCCAAGACGGGACAGGGGGGCTGATGAACACTGAAGCTTTCTTT. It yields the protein CASSQDGTGGLMNTEAFF.

Written as DNA, the CDR3 is TGTGCCAGCAGCCCATCCGGGGAGGCCGACGAGCAGTACTTC. Its protein product is CASSPSGEADEQYF. The rearrangement uses TRBV9 and TRBJ2-7; perhaps TRBD2 as D (6 bases). The CDR3 is 14 amino acids. CDR1 SGDLS and CDR2 YYNGEE come from the germline V gene. Trimming left V 4 bases short and J 5 bases short, with 16 bases between.

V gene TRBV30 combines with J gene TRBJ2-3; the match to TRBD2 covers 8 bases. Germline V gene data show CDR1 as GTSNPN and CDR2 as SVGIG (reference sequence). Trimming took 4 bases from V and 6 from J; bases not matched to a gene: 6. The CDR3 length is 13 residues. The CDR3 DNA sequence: TGTGCCTGGAACAGCGGGGGCGGGGATACGCAGTATTTT. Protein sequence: CAWNSGGGDTQYF.

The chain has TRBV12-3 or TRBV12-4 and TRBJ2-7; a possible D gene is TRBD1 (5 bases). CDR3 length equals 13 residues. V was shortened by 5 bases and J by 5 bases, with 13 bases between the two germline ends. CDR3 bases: TGTGCCAGCAGTACATCCTACAGGAACGAGCAGTACTTC. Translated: CASSTSYRNEQYF.

The CDR3 DNA follows: TGTGCCAGCAGTTTAACCCCGGGACAGGGGAACACCGGGGAGCTGTTTTTT. Encoded protein: CASSLTPGQGNTGELFF. The chain combines TRBV27 with TRBJ2-2, with 9 nucleotides matching TRBD1. Germline-derived CDR1 and CDR2 are MNHEY and SMNVEV (reference sequence). Trimming cost V 2 bases and J 1 base; bases outside gene matches: 5. The CDR3 covers 17 residues.

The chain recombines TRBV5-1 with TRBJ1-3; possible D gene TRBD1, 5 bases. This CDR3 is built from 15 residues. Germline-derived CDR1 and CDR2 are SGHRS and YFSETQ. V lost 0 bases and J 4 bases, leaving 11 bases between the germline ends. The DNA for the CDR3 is TGCGCCAGCAGCTTGGAGGCAGGGTGGGGAAACACCATATATTTT. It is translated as CASSLEAGWGNTIYF.

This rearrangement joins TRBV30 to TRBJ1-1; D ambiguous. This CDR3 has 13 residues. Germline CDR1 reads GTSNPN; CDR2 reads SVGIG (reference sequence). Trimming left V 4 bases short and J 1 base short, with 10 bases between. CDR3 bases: TGTGCCTGGACCCCCTCAGCGAACACTGAAGCTTTCTTT. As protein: CAWTPSANTEAFF.

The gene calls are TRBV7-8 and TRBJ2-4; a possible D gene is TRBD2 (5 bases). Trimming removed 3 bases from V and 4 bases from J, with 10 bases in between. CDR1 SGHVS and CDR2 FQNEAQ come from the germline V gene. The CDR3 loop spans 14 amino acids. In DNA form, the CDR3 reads TGTGCCAGCAGCTTTAGTCGGGGAAAAAACATTCAGTACTTC. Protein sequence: CASSFSRGKNIQYF.

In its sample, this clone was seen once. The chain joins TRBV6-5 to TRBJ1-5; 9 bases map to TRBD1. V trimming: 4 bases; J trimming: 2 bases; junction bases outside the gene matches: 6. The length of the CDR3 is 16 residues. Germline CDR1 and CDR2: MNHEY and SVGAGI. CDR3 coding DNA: TGTGCCAGCAGTTCGGGGACAGGGACGGGCAATCAGCCCCAGCATTTT. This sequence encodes CASSSGTGTGNQPQHF.

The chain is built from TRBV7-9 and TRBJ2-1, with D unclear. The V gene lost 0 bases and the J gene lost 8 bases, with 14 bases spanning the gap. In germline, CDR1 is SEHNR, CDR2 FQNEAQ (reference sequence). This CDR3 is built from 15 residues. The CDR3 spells CASSLAHPVRYEQFF. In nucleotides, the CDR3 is TGTGCCAGCAGCTTAGCCCACCCGGTTCGCTATGAGCAGTTCTTC.

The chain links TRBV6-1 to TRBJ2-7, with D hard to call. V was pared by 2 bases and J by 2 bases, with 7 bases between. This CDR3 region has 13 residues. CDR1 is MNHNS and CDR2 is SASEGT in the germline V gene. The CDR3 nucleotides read TGTGCCAGCAGTGAAAGCAGCCCCTACGAGCAGTACTTC. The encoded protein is CASSESSPYEQYF.

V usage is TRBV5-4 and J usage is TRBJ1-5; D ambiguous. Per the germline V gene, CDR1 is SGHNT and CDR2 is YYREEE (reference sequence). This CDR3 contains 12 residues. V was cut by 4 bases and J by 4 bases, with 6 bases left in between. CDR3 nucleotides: TGTGCCAGCAGCGTACCTAATCAGCCCCAGCATTTT. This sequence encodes CASSVPNQPQHF.

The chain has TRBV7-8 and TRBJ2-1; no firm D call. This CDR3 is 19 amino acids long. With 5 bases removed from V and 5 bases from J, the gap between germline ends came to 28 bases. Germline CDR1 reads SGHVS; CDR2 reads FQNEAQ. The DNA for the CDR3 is TGTGCCAGCAGCCCAGACACTCGTAAAATAATAGGGATCAACAATGAGCAGTTCTTC. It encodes CASSPDTRKIIGINNEQFF.